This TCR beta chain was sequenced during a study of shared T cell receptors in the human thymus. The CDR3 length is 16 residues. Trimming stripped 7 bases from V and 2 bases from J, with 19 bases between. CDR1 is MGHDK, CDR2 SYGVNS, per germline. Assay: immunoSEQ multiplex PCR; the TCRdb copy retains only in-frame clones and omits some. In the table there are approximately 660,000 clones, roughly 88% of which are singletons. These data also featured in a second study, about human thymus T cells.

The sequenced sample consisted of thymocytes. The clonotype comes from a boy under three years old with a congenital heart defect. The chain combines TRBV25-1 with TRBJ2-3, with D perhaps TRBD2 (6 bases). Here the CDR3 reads CASTPQGVAVTDTQYF. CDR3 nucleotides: TGTGCCAGCACCCCCCAGGGAGTAGCGGTCACAGATACGCAGTATTTT.